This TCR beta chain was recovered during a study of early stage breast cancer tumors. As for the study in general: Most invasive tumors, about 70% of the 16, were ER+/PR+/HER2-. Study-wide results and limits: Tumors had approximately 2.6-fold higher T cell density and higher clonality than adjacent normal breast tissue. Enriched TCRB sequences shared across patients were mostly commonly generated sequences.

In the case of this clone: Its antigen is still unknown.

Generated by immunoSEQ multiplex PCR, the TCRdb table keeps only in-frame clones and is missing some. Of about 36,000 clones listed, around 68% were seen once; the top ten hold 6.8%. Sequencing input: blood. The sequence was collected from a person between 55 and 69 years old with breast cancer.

The CDR3 nucleotides are TGTGCCAGCAGTGGACAGGGGGCCCCCCAACAGTACTTC. It specifies CASSGQGAPQQYF. The chain joins TRBV6-1 to TRBJ2-4; 10 bases are a match to TRBD1. V was pared by 4 bases and J by 13 bases, with 7 bases of the junction left unmatched. Looked up from germline, CDR1 is MNHNS and CDR2 is SASEGT. This CDR3 has 13 amino acids.